A single sample gave rise to the 7 T cell receptor beta chains below, sequenced in a study of CD8+CD57+ T cells in acquired aplastic anemia. Genomic DNA templated the TCR beta VDJ and CDR3 profiling. MiXCR, applied by TCRdb to the reads, yields one record per CDR3 protein. The repertoire holds 150,000 to 200,000 distinct CDR3 sequences, with just under 65% as singletons. Sequencing was done on a sample of sorted CD4+, CD8+, or CD8+CD57+ T cells (not recorded which) from PBMCs. These receptors originate from a human donor in good health.

The rearrangement uses TRBV7-9 and TRBJ2-7; 7 bases line up with TRBD2. With V trimmed by 5 bases and J by 2 bases, 3 bases remained unmatched. There are 13 residues in the CDR3. Germline V gives CDR1 SEHNR, CDR2 FQNEAQ (reference sequence). The CDR3 sequence is CASSPSGPYEQYF. The CDR3 nucleotides read TGTGCCAGCAGCCCTAGCGGCCCCTACGAGCAGTACTTC.

The chain combines TRBV13 with TRBJ2-3; TRBD2 aligns across 11 bases. With 4 bases clipped from V and 11 bases from J, the junction kept 11 bases outside the gene matches. CDR3 size: 15 residues. Germline values: CDR1 PRHDT, CDR2 FYEKMQ (reference sequence). The CDR3 here is CASSSLAGVYNEQYF. CDR3 nucleotides: TGTGCCAGCAGCTCACTAGCGGGGGTCTACAATGAGCAGTATTTT.

This chain joins TRBV3-1 and TRBJ1-6; D is unresolved. The CDR3 covers 11 residues. The V end lost 3 bases, the J end lost 14 bases, and 8 bases lay between the germline ends. Germline lookup yields CDR1 LGHDT and CDR2 YNNKEL (reference sequence). The CDR3 reads CASSQKATLHF. The DNA for the CDR3 is TGTGCCAGCAGCCAGAAAGCCACCCTCCACTTT.

The CDR3 loop reads CASSLVEGYEQYF. CDR3 coding DNA: TGTGCCAGCAGCTTAGTCGAGGGCTACGAGCAGTACTTC. The rearrangement joins TRBV11-2 to TRBJ2-7; perhaps TRBD2 as D (5 bases). The V and J ends lost 1 base and 3 bases respectively, with 7 bases between them. The length of the CDR3 is 13 residues. Per the germline V gene, CDR1 is SGHAT and CDR2 is FQNNGV.

About this clonotype: A read error may produce the germline difference seen at one junction end. The genes are TRBV15 and TRBJ1-5; 7 nucleotides agree with TRBD1. CDR3 length: 17 residues. The germline gives CDR1 LNHNV, CDR2 YYDKDF (reference sequence). The CDR3 here is CATSRGQGHMSNQPEHF. Written as DNA, the CDR3 is TGTGCCACCAGCAGAGGACAGGGACATATGAGCAATCAGCCCGAGCATTTT. Full variable domain (rest looked up from reference TRBV15 and TRBJ1-5): DAMVIQNPRYQVTQFGKPVTLSCSQTLNHNVMYWYQQKSSQAPKLLFHYYDKDFNNEADTPDNFQSRRPNTSFCFLDIRSPGLGDTAMYLCATSRGQGHMSNQPEHFGDGTRLSIL.

This clonotype occurred many times. J is TRBJ2-3 and V is TRBV5-6; D remains ambiguous. Per the germline V gene, CDR1 is SGHDT and CDR2 is YYEEEE. Trimming stripped 4 bases from V and 6 bases from J, with 9 bases between. This CDR3 has 12 residues. CDR3 sequence: CASSPGLDTQYF. CDR3 sequence (DNA): TGTGCCAGCAGCCCCGGTTTGGATACGCAGTATTTT. Based on the CDR3 plus reference TRBV5-6 and TRBJ2-3, the full variable domain is DAGVTQSPTHLIKTRGQQVTLRCSPKSGHDTVSWYQQALGQGPQFIFQYYEEEERQRGNFPDRFSGHQFPNYSSELNVNALLLGDSALYLCASSPGLDTQYFGPGTRLTVL.

The chain has TRBV9 and TRBJ1-2; maybe TRBD1 (5 bases). The CDR3 length is 14 residues. V was pared by 0 bases and J by 11 bases, with 17 bases between. Germline CDR1 SGDLS, CDR2 YYNGEE. DNA for the CDR3: TGTGCCAGCAGCGTAGCAGAGGGGCGTATGAGATACACCTTC. Translation: CASSVAEGRMRYTF. Drawing the rest from reference TRBV9 and TRBJ1-2, the complete variable domain is DSGVTQTPKHLITATGQRVTLRCSPRSGDLSVYWYQQSLDQGLQFLIQYYNGEERAKGNILERFSAQQFPDLHSELNLSSLELGDSALYFCASSVAEGRMRYTFGSGTRLTVV.